The 5 T cell receptor beta chains given below trace back to one sample, sequenced in a study of shared clonotypes between healthy human individuals. Data came from immunoSEQ multiplex PCR; TCRdb stores just in-frame clones and leaves some out. The sample consists of 2 million to 2.5 million clones, 80% to 95% of them appearing once. Source material: naive CD4+ T cells from PBMCs. Indicated subset: CD45RA+ positively selected. These receptors were collected from a man aged 18-30 years in good health. Some clones in this sample may be carry-over from other donors' samples.

Points on this clone: This CDR3 is also generated by other DNA sequences in the sample. This rearrangement joins TRBV7-2 to TRBJ2-5; the D is unclear. This CDR3 spans 14 amino acids. V shed 5 bases and J shed 0 bases, with 10 bases lying between them. Germline loops: CDR1 SGHTA, CDR2 FQGNSA. The CDR3 DNA sequence: TGTGCCAGCAGCCTGTCGTTGTACCAAGAGACCCAGTACTTC. Amino acid sequence: CASSLSLYQETQYF.

This chain uses TRBV10-1 with TRBJ2-7; D perhaps matches TRBD1 (7 bases). CDR1 and CDR2 (germline): WNHNN, SYGVQD (reference sequence). CDR3 size: 14 residues. V lost 3 bases and J lost 8, with 17 bases in between. The CDR3 sequence: CASSDGTAGRQQYF. In DNA form, the CDR3 reads TGCGCCAGCAGTGACGGGACAGCGGGTCGGCAGCAGTACTTC.

The chain has TRBV6-5 and TRBJ2-7; 10 nucleotides line up with TRBD2. Per the germline V gene, CDR1 is MNHEY and CDR2 is SVGAGI. V lost 2 bases to trimming and J lost 3 bases; unmatched junction nucleotides: 7. The CDR3 length is 16 residues. Here the CDR3 reads CASSYVLAGAFYEQYF. The CDR3 DNA reads TGTGCCAGCAGTTACGTCCTAGCGGGAGCGTTCTACGAGCAGTACTTC.

The V call is TRBV29-1, the J call TRBJ2-1; 12 positions agree with TRBD2. CDR3 size: 14 residues. Germline CDR1 is SQVTM and CDR2 is ANQGSEA. The J segment lost 9 bases and the V segment lost 4 bases, leaving 7 bases of the junction unmatched. DNA for the CDR3: TGCAGCGTTGTTCCTAGCGGGAGGGCGCTTGAGCAGTTCTTC. It encodes CSVVPSGRALEQFF.

This clone was seen only once. J is TRBJ2-4 and V is TRBV5-8; 10 nucleotides align to TRBD2. The CDR3 consists of 13 residues. Germline CDR1 and CDR2: SGHTS and YDEGEE. Trimming took 7 bases from V and 8 from J; bases not matched to a gene: 6. CDR3 DNA: TGTGCCAGCTCGGGAGCGGGAGGGCACATTCAGTACTTC. Its translation is CASSGAGGHIQYF.